This T cell receptor beta chain was documented in a study of OX40 agonist ivuxolimab in advanced cancers. In the study overall: Ivuxolimab was administered intravenously to patients at 0.01 to 10 mg/kg every 2 weeks. Regarding the study as a whole: The antigen specificity of the peripheral T cells (those that were expanded) was not determined.

Note on this clone: Its target is not known.

The repertoire was sequenced with immunoSEQ multiplex PCR; TCRdb's copy has only in-frame clones and lacks some. The repertoire holds 99,000 or so clones, 70% to 85% seen once, with 5.5% in the top ten. V gave up 2 bases and J gave up 8 bases, with 8 bases separating them. The germline CDR1 and CDR2 sequences are SGDLS and YYNGEE. CDR3 length equals 12 residues. The receptor's source is an adult with an advanced solid tumor such as melanoma, head and neck, liver or kidney cancer. Here the sequenced sample was CD4+ or CD8+ T cells sorted from blood, taken in a trial of the OX40 agonist ivuxolimab. The chain joins TRBV9 to TRBJ2-1; D is tentatively TRBD1 or TRBD2 (5 bases each). The chain's CDR3 is CASSVRGDEQFF. As DNA, the CDR3 is TGTGCCAGCAGCGTTCGAGGGGATGAGCAGTTCTTC.